This TCR beta chain was identified in a study of blood T cell repertoires in COVID-19 (TCRdb year 2020). As for the study more broadly: The collaborator samples originated in the United States, Italy and Spain and spanned the acute and convalescent phases of COVID-19. A freely available public database, intended as a resource for researchers studying the immune response to SARS-CoV-2, is where the repertoires were released. The dataset comprised deeply sampled blood TCRbeta repertoires from subjects exposed to, actively infected with, or recovered from COVID-19. The samples were drawn from the first 160 participants of the ongoing ImmuneRACE study and from 950 to 1,500 subjects provided by 6 global collaborators. Sample metadata almost always included a de-identified subject ID, COVID-19 status, age in years and sex. The prospective study material was composed of cDNA or gDNA derived from T cells, B-cell-depleted T cells, or PBMCs. HLA class I and class II types, where available, came from metadata supplied by the sample provider rather than from assay-based typing.

The paper's findings and limits, for the study overall: The amount of clinical and demographic metadata varied by source and participant and was provided uncurated.

TCRbeta CDR3 regions were amplified from genomic DNA by means of the immunoSEQ Assay, a bias-controlled multiplex PCR. Under the source paper's analysis protocol: The number of nucleated cells in each sample was estimated from the amplification of reference gene primers within the assay. To quantify the absolute abundance of each unique TCRbeta CDR3 rearrangement, sequence reads were collapsed and filtered. For each sample, productive Simpson clonality was calculated as the square root of Simpson's diversity index over productive rearrangements. Held by TCRdb, this immuneACCESS table contains in-frame sequences only and omits some clones. Under half of the omission traces to an unresolved V gene where checked; the cause of the rest is unknown. V and J calls plus clone size are reproduced from that table; the DNA served to infer D and trimming. This sample lists roughly 170,000 clones; 87% were detected once. The ten largest clones add up to about 1% of the sample.

To note about this clone: Its antigen has not been determined. No per-base quality is available; no much larger clone lies one base away.

Another Seattle source contributed samples from volunteer blood donors who had recovered from COVID-19. Collaborating institutions collected whole blood in K2EDTA tubes following their own protocols. For TCRbeta analysis, collaborators shipped samples in one of three forms: frozen whole blood, isolated PBMCs, or DNA extracted from either of those sample types. The TCR originated in a woman between 18 and 29 years old who had recovered from COVID-19. The specimen sequenced was peripheral blood.

The nucleotide sequence is TGTGCCAGCCGCAGTTACCCAAGCACAGATACGCAGTATTTT. Translation gives CASRSYPSTDTQYF. The rearranged chain carries TRBV11-2 and TRBJ2-3; the D gene cannot be named for sure. Inclusive of the bounding cysteine and phenylalanine, the CDR3 is 14 residues long. Only the CDR3 portion is preserved as DNA: 42 bases, with reading frame beginning at the first base. A distance of 12 bases separates the germline ends of V and J, which lose 8 bases and 0 bases respectively. Via the germline V gene, CDR1 is SGHAT and CDR2 FQNNGV.